This T cell receptor beta chain was sequenced in a study of shared clonotypes between healthy human individuals. The overall study: CD4 naive and memory got three plates each, CD8 naive two, CD8 memory one.

Study findings and constraints: The study found lower generation probabilities in non-shared clonotypes than in those shared by all four donors.

The method was immunoSEQ multiplex PCR; TCRdb's version includes in-frame clones alone and lacks a portion of them. The repertoire holds about 2 million clones, 85% to 95% seen once, with roughly 0.13% in the top ten. Note on this clone: The target antigen is unknown.

This CDR3 region has 15 residues. The V gene lost 0 bases and the J gene lost 7 bases, with 16 bases spanning the gap. CDR1 is GTSNPN and CDR2 is SVGIG in the germline V gene (reference sequence). The sample consisted of naive CD4+ T cells sorted from blood. Subset described: CD45RA+ positively selected. The chain is built from TRBV30 and TRBJ1-5, with D possibly being TRBD1 (6 bases). The TCR originated in a man between 18 and 29 years old in good health. The CDR3 loop is CAWSVARGSSQPQHF. CDR3 bases: TGTGCCTGGAGTGTAGCCAGGGGAAGTTCGCAGCCCCAGCATTTT.